This TCR beta chain emerged from a study of post-analysis software for immune sequencing data. The wider study: Secondary progressive, relapsing-remitting and progressive-relapsing multiple sclerosis were among the included disease courses.

General study results and limits: Normalized Chao1 diversity was significantly reduced in patients versus controls. Under F measure analysis, samples from one preparation batch co-clustered strongly. TRBV5-6, TRBV5-1 and TRBV20-1 belonged to a set of roughly 5 TRBV segments that were more frequent in patients than controls.

Incorporated into the TCR beta cDNA libraries were unique molecular identifiers, which served to reduce PCR and sequencing biases. Input populations of 1 to 10 million T cells gave rise to about 480,000 cDNA molecules. TCRdb ran MiXCR on the PCR reads and lists one entry per CDR3 protein. This sample has fewer than 850,000 distinct CDR3 sequences, with 46% found just once. Germline CDR1 and CDR2: PRHDT and FYEKMQ (reference sequence). The CDR3 extends over 16 amino acids. For this clonotype: The antigen is not known.

J is TRBJ2-7 and V is TRBV13; 9 bases are shared with TRBD1. The J call is in doubt because the DNA end fits TRBJ2-5 better. The TCR was taken from a girl aged 5-17 years with multiple sclerosis. Specimen: blood. CDR3 in DNA: TGTGCCAGCAGCTTAGACACAGGGGGCATCTGGGAGACCCAGTACTTC. Its protein product is CASSLDTGGIWETQYF.